A selection of T cell receptor beta chains follows, all from one sample in a study of early T cells in non-severe SARS-CoV-2 infection. MiXCR, run by TCRdb on the 5' RACE reads, gives a single entry per CDR3 protein. The sample yields just over 70,000 distinct CDR3 sequences, approximately 12% seen once. The source material was whole blood. The receptor set was obtained from an adult who was a healthcare worker with PCR-confirmed SARS-CoV-2 infection or an uninfected control (not recorded which). CDR3s include the opening cysteine and the closing phenylalanine or tryptophan. A D gene is named only where the DNA matches it firmly. Only part of the rows carry a size: once, few, many, or a class if the clone is expanded.

J gene: TRBJ2-1
clone size: many
V gene: TRBV25-1
D gene: .
CDR3 protein: CASSTPGSNEQFF
CDR3 DNA: TGTGCCAGCAGCACCCCCGGGTCCAATGAGCAGTTCTTC

J gene: TRBJ2-2
clone size: few
V gene: TRBV5-1
D gene: .
CDR3 protein: CACRAGASTGELFF
CDR3 DNA: TGCGCCTGTCGGGCGGGGGCGAGTACCGGGGAGCTGTTTTTT

J gene: TRBJ2-7
clone size: many
V gene: TRBV6-2/TRBV6-3
D gene: TRBD2
CDR3 protein: CASSSGELAGLFYEQYF
CDR3 DNA: TGTGCCAGCAGTTCAGGGGAACTAGCGGGCCTTTTCTACGAGCAGTACTTC

J gene: TRBJ2-7
clone size: many
V gene: TRBV7-2
D gene: TRBD2
CDR3 protein: CASSVRTSGRAGGYEQYF
CDR3 DNA: TGTGCCAGCAGCGTTAGGACTAGCGGGAGGGCCGGTGGATACGAGCAGTACTTC

J gene: TRBJ1-2
clone size: many
V gene: TRBV2
D gene: .
CDR3 protein: CASSARGFPEYYGYTF
CDR3 DNA: TGTGCCAGCAGCGCCAGGGGTTTTCCGGAATACTATGGCTACACCTTC

J gene: TRBJ2-7
clone size: many
V gene: TRBV29-1
D gene: .
CDR3 protein: CSVESRGGQGPYEQYF
CDR3 DNA: TGCAGCGTTGAGTCTCGGGGGGGACAGGGCCCCTACGAGCAGTACTTC

J gene: TRBJ2-1
clone size: many
V gene: TRBV18
D gene: .
CDR3 protein: CASSLVGIGGGQFF
CDR3 DNA: TGTGCCAGCTCACTGGTCGGAATAGGAGGGGGGCAGTTCTTC

J gene: TRBJ2-2
clone size: few
V gene: TRBV11-2
D gene: .
CDR3 protein: CASRTVIQGSGELFF
CDR3 DNA: TGTGCCAGCAGGACCGTTATCCAGGGGTCCGGGGAGCTGTTTTTT

J gene: TRBJ1-6
clone size: many
V gene: TRBV7-2
D gene: TRBD1
CDR3 protein: CASSDRGLNSPLHF
CDR3 DNA: TGTGCCAGCAGCGACAGGGGGCTTAATTCACCCCTCCACTTT

J gene: TRBJ1-2
clone size: many
V gene: TRBV7-2
D gene: TRBD1
CDR3 protein: CASSLGQGHGYTF
CDR3 DNA: TGTGCCAGCAGCTTGGGACAGGGGCATGGCTACACCTTC

J gene: TRBJ2-3
clone size: many
V gene: TRBV30
D gene: .
CDR3 protein: CAWMRGVSTDTQYF
CDR3 DNA: TGTGCCTGGATGAGGGGGGTTAGCACAGATACGCAGTATTTT

J gene: TRBJ1-2
clone size: many
V gene: TRBV12-3/TRBV12-4
D gene: TRBD1
CDR3 protein: CASRPGQGARSYGYTF
CDR3 DNA: TGTGCCAGCAGGCCGGGACAGGGGGCCCGGTCATATGGCTACACCTTC

J gene: TRBJ2-7
clone size: many
V gene: TRBV13
D gene: TRBD1
CDR3 protein: CASSTRQGAPFYEQYF
CDR3 DNA: TGTGCCAGCAGCACCAGACAGGGGGCTCCTTTCTACGAGCAGTACTTC

J gene: TRBJ2-3
clone size: many
V gene: TRBV7-6
D gene: TRBD2
CDR3 protein: CASSHGLAADTQYF
CDR3 DNA: TGTGCCAGCAGCCACGGACTAGCCGCAGATACGCAGTATTTT

J gene: TRBJ2-3
clone size: .
V gene: TRBV7-2
D gene: TRBD2
CDR3 protein: CASSSLAGRGTDTQYF
CDR3 DNA: TGTGCCAGCAGCTCATTAGCGGGGAGGGGCACAGATACGCAGTATTTT

J gene: TRBJ1-6
clone size: .
V gene: TRBV28
D gene: .
CDR3 protein: CASSPTESSYNSPLHF
CDR3 DNA: TGTGCCAGCAGCCCGACAGAGAGCTCCTATAATTCACCCCTCCACTTT

J gene: TRBJ2-3
clone size: many
V gene: TRBV28
D gene: .
CDR3 protein: CASILSQGRGPTDTQYF
CDR3 DNA: TGTGCCAGCATCCTTTCCCAGGGGAGAGGACCCACAGATACGCAGTATTTT

J gene: TRBJ2-1
clone size: many
V gene: TRBV11-2
D gene: TRBD1
CDR3 protein: CASSPEVGTGRNNEQFF
CDR3 DNA: TGTGCCAGCAGCCCCGAGGTCGGGACAGGGAGAAACAATGAGCAGTTCTTC

J gene: TRBJ2-2
clone size: many
V gene: TRBV24-1
D gene: TRBD2
CDR3 protein: CATSDLTSGRLTGELFF
CDR3 DNA: TGTGCCACCAGTGATTTGACTAGCGGGAGACTCACCGGGGAGCTGTTTTTT

J gene: TRBJ1-1
clone size: once
V gene: TRBV10-3
D gene: .
CDR3 protein: CAIGPGTEAFF
CDR3 DNA: TGTGCCATCGGTCCGGGAACTGAAGCTTTCTTT

J gene: TRBJ2-2
clone size: many
V gene: TRBV29-1
D gene: .
CDR3 protein: CSVEVGLTGELFF
CDR3 DNA: TGCAGCGTTGAGGTAGGGCTCACCGGGGAGCTGTTTTTT

J gene: TRBJ2-1
clone size: .
V gene: TRBV29-1
D gene: TRBD2
CDR3 protein: CSVTGTRVGEQFF
CDR3 DNA: TGCAGCGTCACCGGGACTAGGGTGGGTGAGCAGTTCTTC

J gene: TRBJ2-7
clone size: many
V gene: TRBV28
D gene: .
CDR3 protein: CASSLVTEPYEQYF
CDR3 DNA: TGTGCCAGCAGTTTAGTTACAGAGCCCTACGAGCAGTACTTC

J gene: TRBJ2-2
clone size: many
V gene: TRBV2
D gene: .
CDR3 protein: CASSERRHSNTGELFF
CDR3 DNA: TGTGCCAGCAGTGAAAGAAGACATTCGAACACCGGGGAGCTGTTTTTT

J gene: TRBJ2-1
clone size: many
V gene: TRBV27
D gene: TRBD2
CDR3 protein: CASSYILAGNHEQFF
CDR3 DNA: TGTGCCAGCAGTTATATCCTAGCGGGAAATCATGAGCAGTTCTTC

J gene: TRBJ2-7
clone size: many
V gene: TRBV18
D gene: .
CDR3 protein: CASSIQGYEQYF
CDR3 DNA: TGTGCCAGCTCAATTCAGGGCTACGAGCAGTACTTC

J gene: TRBJ2-5
clone size: many
V gene: TRBV10-2
D gene: .
CDR3 protein: CASSETGRGTLQETQYF
CDR3 DNA: TGCGCCAGCAGTGAAACCGGTCGGGGCACCTTACAAGAGACCCAGTACTTC

J gene: TRBJ1-2
clone size: many
V gene: TRBV19
D gene: TRBD1
CDR3 protein: CASRPSRDRAGGYTF
CDR3 DNA: TGTGCCAGTAGACCGTCCCGGGACAGGGCAGGGGGCTACACCTTC

J gene: TRBJ2-4
clone size: many
V gene: TRBV29-1
D gene: .
CDR3 protein: CSVFREGDIQYF
CDR3 DNA: TGCAGCGTATTTAGGGAGGGGGACATTCAGTACTTC

J gene: TRBJ1-4
clone size: many
V gene: TRBV7-6
D gene: TRBD1
CDR3 protein: CASSWGQGRVEKLFF
CDR3 DNA: TGTGCCAGCAGCTGGGGACAGGGTCGGGTTGAAAAACTGTTTTTT

J gene: TRBJ2-1
clone size: many
V gene: TRBV7-6
D gene: .
CDR3 protein: CASSLVDSDNEQFF
CDR3 DNA: TGTGCCAGCAGCTTAGTCGACAGTGACAATGAGCAGTTCTTC

J gene: TRBJ1-4
clone size: many
V gene: TRBV29-1
D gene: .
CDR3 protein: CSVKGDNEKLFF
CDR3 DNA: TGCAGCGTTAAGGGGGATAATGAAAAACTGTTTTTT

J gene: TRBJ2-3
clone size: many
V gene: TRBV28
D gene: TRBD2
CDR3 protein: CASRTYGLVADTQYF
CDR3 DNA: TGTGCCAGCAGGACTTATGGACTAGTCGCTGATACGCAGTATTTT

J gene: TRBJ1-2
clone size: many
V gene: TRBV4-3
D gene: .
CDR3 protein: CASSQAGGYGYTF
CDR3 DNA: TGCGCCAGCAGCCAAGCAGGAGGCTATGGCTACACCTTC

J gene: TRBJ1-4
clone size: few
V gene: TRBV7-8
D gene: .
CDR3 protein: CASSPRTVGGNEKLFF
CDR3 DNA: TGTGCCAGCAGCCCGAGGACAGTCGGGGGTAATGAAAAACTGTTTTTT

J gene: TRBJ1-5
clone size: .
V gene: TRBV7-2
D gene: .
CDR3 protein: CASSLDNDQPQHF
CDR3 DNA: TGTGCCAGCAGCTTAGACAATGATCAGCCCCAGCATTTT

J gene: TRBJ2-3
clone size: many
V gene: TRBV12-3/TRBV12-4
D gene: .
CDR3 protein: CASSEVDTQYF
CDR3 DNA: TGTGCCAGCAGTGAAGTTGATACGCAGTATTTT

J gene: TRBJ1-1
clone size: .
V gene: TRBV6-2/TRBV6-3
D gene: TRBD1
CDR3 protein: CASSLTGVTEAFF
CDR3 DNA: TGTGCCAGCAGTCTTACAGGGGTCACTGAAGCTTTCTTT

J gene: TRBJ1-5
clone size: many
V gene: TRBV28
D gene: .
CDR3 protein: CASSVQAGELHSNQPQHF
CDR3 DNA: TGTGCCAGCAGTGTCCAGGCAGGCGAATTACATAGCAATCAGCCCCAGCATTTT

J gene: TRBJ2-7
clone size: many
V gene: TRBV10-2
D gene: .
CDR3 protein: CASSEGLNPHEQYF
CDR3 DNA: TGCGCCAGCAGTGAGGGACTAAACCCGCACGAGCAGTACTTC

J gene: TRBJ1-2
clone size: few
V gene: TRBV5-6
D gene: TRBD1
CDR3 protein: CASSFDRDYYGYTF
CDR3 DNA: TGTGCCAGCAGCTTCGACAGGGATTACTATGGCTACACCTTC

J gene: TRBJ2-3
clone size: many
V gene: TRBV7-8
D gene: .
CDR3 protein: CASSFDGGNTDTQYF
CDR3 DNA: TGTGCCAGCAGCTTTGATGGCGGAAACACAGATACGCAGTATTTT

J gene: TRBJ2-1
clone size: many
V gene: TRBV5-6
D gene: .
CDR3 protein: CASAGSSYNEQFF
CDR3 DNA: TGTGCCTCCGCGGGGAGCTCCTACAATGAGCAGTTCTTC

J gene: TRBJ1-1
clone size: many
V gene: TRBV18
D gene: .
CDR3 protein: CASSPIQSREAFF
CDR3 DNA: TGTGCCAGCTCACCAATACAGAGTCGAGAAGCTTTCTTT

J gene: TRBJ2-2
clone size: many
V gene: TRBV28
D gene: .
CDR3 protein: CASSGHLGNTGELFF
CDR3 DNA: TGTGCCAGCAGTGGACACCTAGGGAACACCGGGGAGCTGTTTTTT